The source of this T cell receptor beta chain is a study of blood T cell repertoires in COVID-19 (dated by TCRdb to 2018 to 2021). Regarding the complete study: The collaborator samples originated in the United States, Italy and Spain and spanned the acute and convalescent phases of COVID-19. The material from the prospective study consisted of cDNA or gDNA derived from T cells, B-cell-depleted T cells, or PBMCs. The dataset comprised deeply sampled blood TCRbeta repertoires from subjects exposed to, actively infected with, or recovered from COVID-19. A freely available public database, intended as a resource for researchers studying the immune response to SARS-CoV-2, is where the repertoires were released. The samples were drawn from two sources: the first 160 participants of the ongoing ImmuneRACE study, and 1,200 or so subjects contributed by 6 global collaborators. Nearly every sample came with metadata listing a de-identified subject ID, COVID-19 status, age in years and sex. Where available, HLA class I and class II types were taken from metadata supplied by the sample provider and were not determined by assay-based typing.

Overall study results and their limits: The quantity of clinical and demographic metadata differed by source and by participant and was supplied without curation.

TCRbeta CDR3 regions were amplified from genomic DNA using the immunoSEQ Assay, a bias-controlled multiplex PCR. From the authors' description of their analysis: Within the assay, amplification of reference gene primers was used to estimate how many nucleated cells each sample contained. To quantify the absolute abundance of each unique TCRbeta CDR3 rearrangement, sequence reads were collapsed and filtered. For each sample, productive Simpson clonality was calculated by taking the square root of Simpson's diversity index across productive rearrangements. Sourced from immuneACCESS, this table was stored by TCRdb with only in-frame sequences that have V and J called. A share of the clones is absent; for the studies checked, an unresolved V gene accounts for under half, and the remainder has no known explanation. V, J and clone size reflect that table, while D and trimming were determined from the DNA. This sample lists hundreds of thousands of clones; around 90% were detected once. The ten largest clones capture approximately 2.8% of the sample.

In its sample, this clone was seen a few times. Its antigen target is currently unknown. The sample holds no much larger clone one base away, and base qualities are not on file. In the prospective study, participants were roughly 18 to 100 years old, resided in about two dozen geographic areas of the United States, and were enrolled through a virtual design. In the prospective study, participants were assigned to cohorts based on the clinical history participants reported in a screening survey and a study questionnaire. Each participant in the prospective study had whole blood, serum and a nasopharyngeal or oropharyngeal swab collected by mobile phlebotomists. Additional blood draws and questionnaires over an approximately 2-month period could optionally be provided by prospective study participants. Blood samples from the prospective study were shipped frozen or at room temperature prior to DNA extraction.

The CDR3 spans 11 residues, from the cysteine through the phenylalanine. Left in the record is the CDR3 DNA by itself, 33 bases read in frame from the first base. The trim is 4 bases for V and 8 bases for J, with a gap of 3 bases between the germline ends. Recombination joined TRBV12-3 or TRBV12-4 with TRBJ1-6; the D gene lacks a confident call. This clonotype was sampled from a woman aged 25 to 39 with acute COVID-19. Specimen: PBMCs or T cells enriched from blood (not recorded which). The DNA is TGTGCCAGCAGTTCCGATTCACCCCTCCACTTT. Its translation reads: CASSSDSPLHF.